This T cell receptor beta chain was found in a study of shared clonotypes between healthy human individuals. All donors qualified as healthy HIV-negative adults and had experienced no recent acute infections or vaccinations. All of the donors resided in Nashville, Tennessee, and each was a Caucasian adult. Several immunoSEQ 96-well plates shared each subset's DNA, each plate a replicate. TCRdb's copy holds only in-frame clones and misses some; the assay was immunoSEQ multiplex PCR. The table lists over 400,000 clones, roughly 80% of them singletons. Trimming stripped 5 bases from V and 3 bases from J, with 17 bases between. The CDR3 length is 15 residues. Germline lookup yields CDR1 SGHNT and CDR2 YYREEE (reference sequence).

The J gene is TRBJ1-2, the V gene TRBV5-4, with D possibly matching TRBD1 (6 bases). The material sequenced was PBMCs. This TCR was recovered from a woman aged 40 to 50 in good health. Some clones in this sample may be carry-over from other donors' samples. DNA of the CDR3: TGTGCCAGCAGGTCGGGGGCGGTCGGTGACTATGGCTACACCTTC. Its protein is CASRSGAVGDYGYTF.